Listed below are T cell receptor beta chains from one sample, sequenced in a study of blood T cell repertoires in COVID-19. TCRdb's table, derived via immunoSEQ multiplex PCR, lists solely in-frame clones and lacks some. The sample lists about 280,000 clones; around nine tenths were seen once. Sequencing used peripheral blood. The receptors stem from a woman in her twenties or thirties with COVID-19, enrolled during active disease. Each CDR3 is given with its conserved first and last residue. The listing skips clone size in some rows; elsewhere it reads once, few, many or a size class.

J: TRBJ1-5
V: TRBV7-8
size: .
CDR3: CASSFRQGSWPQHF

J: TRBJ2-3
V: TRBV6-6
size: .
CDR3: CASSIQGYTQYF

J: TRBJ2-3
V: TRBV13
size: once
CDR3: CASSLDSSGGAHTDTQYF

J: TRBJ1-6
V: TRBV9
size: .
CDR3: CASSVDRAGHSPLHF

J: TRBJ1-6
V: TRBV27
size: .
CDR3: CATCDRGNSPLHF

J: TRBJ1-1
V: TRBV2
size: .
CDR3: CASSALGQGNTEAFF

J: TRBJ2-5
V: TRBV28
size: .
CDR3: CASTKADDRGTQYF

J: TRBJ1-5
V: TRBV5-6
size: .
CDR3: CASSLGPILGVSQPQHF

J: TRBJ1-5
V: TRBV19
size: few
CDR3: CASSMWDRVDHQPQHF

J: TRBJ1-5
V: TRBV5-1
size: .
CDR3: CASSFGTASNQPQHF

J: TRBJ1-1
V: TRBV21-1
size: many
CDR3: CASSVQTGLTEAFF

J: TRBJ1-1
V: TRBV5-6
size: .
CDR3: CASSFRRARTEAFF

J: TRBJ2-7
V: TRBV27
size: .
CDR3: CASSLSPSGLLVEEQYF

J: TRBJ2-7
V: TRBV5-1
size: .
CDR3: CASSSAAGTHEQYF

J: TRBJ2-3
V: TRBV7-9
size: .
CDR3: CASSFGLAGVDTQYF

J: TRBJ2-7
V: TRBV9
size: .
CDR3: CASSVGTGGTYEQYF

J: TRBJ1-1
V: TRBV2
size: .
CDR3: CASMLLSGWQAFF

J: TRBJ2-7
V: TRBV5-1
size: .
CDR3: CASSSIKGTGYYEQYF

J: TRBJ1-2
V: TRBV7-9
size: .
CDR3: CASSLTGSHFYGYTF

J: TRBJ2-1
V: TRBV2
size: .
CDR3: CASSSFRDEQFF

J: TRBJ2-2
V: TRBV2
size: .
CDR3: CATGRLLQGTGELFF

J: TRBJ1-2
V: TRBV27
size: .
CDR3: CASSLSRPGSYTF

J: TRBJ2-3
V: TRBV29-1
size: once
CDR3: CSALSGGRRYKDTQYF

J: TRBJ2-7
V: TRBV14
size: .
CDR3: CASSQETLLGCRAPLAGEHAEQYF

J: TRBJ1-6
V: TRBV11-2
size: .
CDR3: CASSRQAHSYNSPLHF